Following are 16 T cell receptor beta chains from one sample sequenced in a study of blood T cell repertoires in COVID-19. Libraries were prepared by immunoSEQ multiplex PCR; TCRdb keeps only in-frame clonotypes and omits some of them. The sample consists of around 150,000 clones, 87% of them appearing once. The sequenced sample consisted of peripheral blood. The source of these receptors is a man in his fifties or sixties with active COVID-19.

The gene calls are TRBV5-1 and TRBJ2-3; D unresolved. Germline-derived CDR1 and CDR2 are SGHRS and YFSETQ. Between the trimmed V and J ends, which lost 6 bases and 6 bases, there was a span of 8 bases. CDR3 size: 11 residues. The CDR3 loop reads CASTDRDTQYF. As DNA, the CDR3 is TGCGCCAGCACCGATCGGGATACGCAGTATTTT.

The CDR3 reads CASSERPVYEQYF. DNA of the CDR3: TGTGCCAGCAGTGAACGTCCGGTCTACGAGCAGTACTTC. The V and J genes are TRBV6-1 and TRBJ2-7; no clear D. Trimming took off 2 bases at V and 3 bases at J, with 8 bases between the two ends. This CDR3 spans 13 amino acids. From germline, CDR1 is MNHNS and CDR2 SASEGT.

V is TRBV7-6 and J is TRBJ2-7; tentative D call: TRBD1 (7 bases). The CDR3 consists of 13 residues. Trimming left V 3 bases short and J 5 bases short, with 11 bases between. Germline V gives CDR1 SGHVS, CDR2 FNYEAQ. In DNA form, the CDR3 reads TGTGCCAGCAGCTTGGCAGGGGGGAACGAGCAGTACTTC. It is translated as CASSLAGGNEQYF.

The J gene is TRBJ2-1, the V gene TRBV6-6, with D maybe TRBD2 (6 bases). The CDR3 totals 15 residues. Trimming took off 2 bases at V and 0 bases at J, with 8 bases between the two ends. Germline-derived CDR1 and CDR2 are MNHNY and SVGAGI (reference sequence). CDR3: CASSYGGSSYNEQFF. As DNA, the CDR3 is TGTGCCAGCAGTTACGGGGGGAGCTCCTACAATGAGCAGTTCTTC.

V gene TRBV7-2 combines with J gene TRBJ1-1; possibly TRBD1 for D (6 bases). The germline CDR1 and CDR2 sequences are SGHTA and FQGNSA. V lost 3 bases, J lost 4 bases, and 12 bases lay in between. This CDR3 contains 14 residues. The CDR3 is CASSLQGFATEAFF. For the CDR3, the DNA is TGTGCCAGCAGCTTGCAGGGGTTTGCCACTGAAGCTTTCTTT.

This chain uses TRBV7-8 with TRBJ2-4; 9 bases are shared with TRBD1. J gave up 5 bases and V 3 bases, and 2 bases lay outside the gene matches. The CDR3 has 14 amino acids. CDR1 is SGHVS and CDR2 is FQNEAQ in the germline V gene. Here the CDR3 reads CASSLDRGENIQYF. The CDR3 DNA sequence: TGTGCCAGCAGCTTGGACAGGGGTGAAAACATTCAGTACTTC.

The genes are TRBV9 and TRBJ2-2; a possible D gene is TRBD1 (6 bases). V lost 7 bases and J lost 1, with 14 bases in between. The germline CDR1 and CDR2 sequences are SGDLS and YYNGEE. The CDR3 consists of 15 residues. The DNA for the CDR3 is TGTGCCAGCCATTACAGGGTTGGGAACACCGGGGAGCTGTTTTTT. Its translation: CASHYRVGNTGELFF.

This chain joins TRBV15 and TRBJ2-3, with 9 bases that match TRBD2. J gave up 6 bases and V 1 base, and 17 bases lay outside the gene matches. Germline loops: CDR1 LNHNV, CDR2 YYDKDF (reference sequence). The CDR3 sequence is 19 residues long. This chain's CDR3 is CATSRARRASGASGDTQYF. The CDR3 DNA is TGTGCCACCAGCAGAGCCCGGAGGGCTAGCGGGGCGTCTGGGGATACGCAGTATTTT.

As DNA, the CDR3 is TGTGCCAGCAGCTCGTTGACAGGGGCTAGGGAGCAGTACTTC. Amino acid sequence: CASSSLTGAREQYF. V and J are TRBV5-5 and TRBJ2-7; 8 bases are shared with TRBD1. The CDR3 totals 14 residues. Germline lookup yields CDR1 SGHKS and CDR2 YYEKEE (reference sequence). After removal of 3 bases from V and 7 bases from J, the junction contained 9 bases not matched to a gene.

The chain is built from TRBV24-1 and TRBJ2-2; no clear D gene. Trimming removed 6 bases from V and 3 bases from J, with 7 bases in between. CDR1 and CDR2 (germline): KGHDR, SFDVKD. CDR3 size: 13 residues. The CDR3 DNA is TGTGCCACCAGTAGTTCAGACACCGGGGAGCTGTTTTTT. Translating gives CATSSSDTGELFF.

The chain recombines TRBV3-1 (or the pseudogene TRBV3-2) with TRBJ2-3; 12 bases align to TRBD2. CDR3 length: 16 residues. V trimming: 5 bases; J trimming: 3 bases; junction bases outside the gene matches: 6. In germline, CDR1 is LGHDT, CDR2 YNNKEL (reference sequence). The chain's CDR3 is CASSKTSGGRTDTQYF. CDR3 in DNA: TGTGCCAGCAGCAAAACTAGCGGGGGGCGGACAGATACGCAGTATTTT.

The chain couples TRBV19 to TRBJ1-2; the D gene is possibly TRBD1 (5 bases). V lost 11 bases to trimming and J lost 5 bases, with 18 bases between them. Germline V gene sequence: CDR1 LNHDA, CDR2 SQIVND (reference sequence). The CDR3 totals 13 residues. Here the CDR3 DNA reads TGTGCCTGCCATAACTCGGGGGGATATGGCTACACCTTC. It codes for CACHNSGGYGYTF.

The rearrangement uses TRBV2 and TRBJ2-3, with 7 bases aligning to TRBD2. Germline-derived CDR1 and CDR2 are SNHLY and FYNNEI. The CDR3 covers 16 residues. Trimming cost V 6 bases and J 2 bases; bases outside gene matches: 11. The CDR3: CASSGTGGGITDTQYF. In DNA, the CDR3 is TGTGCCAGCAGCGGGACTGGGGGGGGGATCACAGATACGCAGTATTTT. Together with reference TRBV2 and TRBJ2-3, the CDR3 gives the full variable domain: EPEVTQTPSHQVTQMGQEVILRCVPISNHLYFYWYRQILGQKVEFLVSFYNNEISEKSEIFDDQFSVERPDGSNFTLKIRSTKLEDSAMYFCASSGTGGGITDTQYFGPGTRLTVL.

V gene TRBV6-5 combines with J gene TRBJ2-3; the match to TRBD2 covers 13 bases. CDR3 length: 16 residues. Germline V lookup: CDR1 MNHEY, CDR2 SVGAGI. Losses at the gene ends were 1 base for V and 3 bases for J; bases not matched to a gene: 1. CDR3 residues: CASSYLGLAGTDTQYF. CDR3 DNA: TGTGCCAGCAGTTACTTGGGACTAGCGGGGACAGATACGCAGTATTTT.

In this sample, this clone turned up once. This chain uses TRBV25-1 with TRBJ2-7, with D hard to call. The V and J ends lost 11 bases and 7 bases respectively, with 9 bases between them. CDR1 MGHDK and CDR2 SYGVNS come from the germline V gene. CDR3 length: 9 residues. The chain's CDR3 is CAGPEEQYF. The DNA of the CDR3 is TGTGCCGGCCCGGAGGAGCAGTACTTC.

The gene calls are TRBV14 and TRBJ1-2, with 8 positions matching TRBD1. Germline V lookup: CDR1 SGHDN, CDR2 FVKESK. V was pared by 4 bases and J by 5 bases, with 6 bases of the junction left unmatched. The CDR3 loop spans 14 amino acids. As DNA, the CDR3 is TGTGCCAGCAGCCGACCGGGACAGGTGTATGGCTACACCTTC. It is translated as CASSRPGQVYGYTF.